The 9 T cell receptor beta chains below were found in one sample sequenced in a study of cytomegalovirus exposure and HLA in healthy donors. Primers for the PCR totalled 60 Vbeta and 13 Jbeta. Assay used: immunoSEQ multiplex PCR; TCRdb lists only in-frame clones, some missing. The table records 85,000 to 90,000 clones, more than 65% of them present only once. The sequencing input was PBMCs. Source of these receptors: a man aged 25-45 years in good health and CMV-seronegative.

The chain couples TRBV2 to TRBJ1-2, with 7 nucleotides matching TRBD1. The CDR3 length is 14 residues. Germline assignment: CDR1 SNHLY and CDR2 FYNNEI. V lost 8 bases to trimming and J lost 0 bases; unmatched junction nucleotides: 6. CDR3 in amino acids: CASQGQSANYGYTF. The CDR3 nucleotides are TGTGCCAGCCAGGGACAGTCAGCTAACTATGGCTACACCTTC.

On this clone: Other DNA variants within this sample encode the same CDR3. The chain employs TRBV14 and TRBJ1-1, with D unresolved. The germline CDR1 and CDR2 sequences are SGHDN and FVKESK. V was pared by 2 bases and J by 0 bases, with 7 bases between. This CDR3 spans 14 amino acids. CDR3 DNA sequence: TGTGCCAGCAGCCAACTCTTAATGAACACTGAAGCTTTCTTT. Translating gives CASSQLLMNTEAFF.

V and J are TRBV19 and TRBJ1-1, with 7 bases that match TRBD1. Per germline, CDR1 LNHDA and CDR2 SQIVND (reference sequence). V shed 5 bases, J shed 4 bases, and the junction held 7 bases outside the gene matches. The CDR3 consists of 14 residues. The CDR3 DNA sequence: TGTGCCAGTAGTGGATACAGGGGTGCCACTGAAGCTTTCTTT. It encodes CASSGYRGATEAFF.

This clone showed up just once. This rearrangement joins TRBV7-9 to TRBJ1-1, with D uncertain. The germline V gene has CDR1 SEHNR and CDR2 FQNEAQ (reference sequence). This CDR3 contains 15 residues. Trimming took off 4 bases at V and 0 bases at J, with 12 bases between the two ends. As DNA, the CDR3 is TGTGCCAGCAGCTCTATCAGGACTATGAACACTGAAGCTTTCTTT. As protein: CASSSIRTMNTEAFF.

The rearrangement links TRBV6-1 to TRBJ1-2; unclear D gene. The CDR3 contains 11 residues. Germline assignment: CDR1 MNHNS and CDR2 SASEGT. The ends were cut back, 2 bases at V and 8 bases at J, with 6 bases in the middle. The CDR3 DNA sequence: TGTGCCAGCAGTGAAAGCGGCGGCTACACCTTC. Translation: CASSESGGYTF.

The V gene is TRBV30, the J gene TRBJ2-4, with 7 bases identical to TRBD2. The V segment lost 8 bases and the J segment 5 bases; nucleotides outside the gene matches: 9. The germline gives CDR1 GTSNPN, CDR2 SVGIG (reference sequence). The CDR3 runs 13 residues. CDR3 amino acids: CARTAGDQNIQYF. The DNA for the CDR3 is TGTGCCCGGACGGCGGGGGATCAAAACATTCAGTACTTC.

This clone has more than one count but fewer than ten. The chain links TRBV5-1 to TRBJ2-7, with TRBD1 as a possible D gene (6 bases). Trimming shortened V by 4 bases and J by 4 bases, and 9 bases separated the two germline ends. The CDR3 is 12 amino acids. In germline, CDR1 is SGHRS, CDR2 YFSETQ. The CDR3: CASSMDSYEQYF. The DNA for the CDR3 is TGCGCCAGCAGCATGGACAGTTACGAGCAGTACTTC.

V usage is TRBV19 and J usage is TRBJ2-3; 7 bases fit TRBD2. Trimming took 10 bases from V and 1 from J; bases not matched to a gene: 11. The CDR3 sequence is 15 residues long. Germline V gives CDR1 LNHDA, CDR2 SQIVND (reference sequence). CDR3 nucleotide sequence: TGTGCCACTAACTCCGGGACTACCCGCACAGATACGCAGTATTTT. This sequence encodes CATNSGTTRTDTQYF.

The rearrangement joins TRBV27 to TRBJ2-7, with 12 bases fitting TRBD2. CDR1 MNHEY and CDR2 SMNVEV come from the germline V gene (reference sequence). The CDR3 is made up of 15 amino acids. V shed 6 bases, J shed 3 bases, and the junction held 6 bases outside the gene matches. The CDR3 nucleotides read TGTGCCAGCAGATCGCTAGCGGGGGGGAACTACGAGCAGTACTTC. Translation: CASRSLAGGNYEQYF.